This note documents a single T cell receptor beta chain sequence. Antigen specificity is unknown. The sample's time point: week 3, after first cycle of checkpoint inhibitor. The CDR3 is 15 residues long. With 4 bases clipped from V and 7 bases from J, the junction kept 6 bases outside the gene matches. Germline V CDR1 and CDR2: SGHVS, FNYEAQ. Method: immunoSEQ multiplex PCR; TCRdb's copy keeps in-frame clones and lacks some. The sample has 9,100 or so clones, 85% to 90% seen once. This sample stems from a study of blood T cell dynamics during melanoma immunotherapy. Overall study results and limits: PBMC repertoires of eventual disease-control patients split at W3 into clonality or diversity gains.

The sample in question was blood, obtained from a patient treated with checkpoint blockade. The chain couples TRBV7-6 to TRBJ1-6; the match to TRBD1 covers 8 bases. The origin of this receptor is a human donor with melanoma. The CDR3 spells CASSYSGGGNSPLHF. The CDR3 nucleotides are TGTGCCAGCAGCTACTCAGGGGGCGGGAATTCACCCCTCCACTTT.